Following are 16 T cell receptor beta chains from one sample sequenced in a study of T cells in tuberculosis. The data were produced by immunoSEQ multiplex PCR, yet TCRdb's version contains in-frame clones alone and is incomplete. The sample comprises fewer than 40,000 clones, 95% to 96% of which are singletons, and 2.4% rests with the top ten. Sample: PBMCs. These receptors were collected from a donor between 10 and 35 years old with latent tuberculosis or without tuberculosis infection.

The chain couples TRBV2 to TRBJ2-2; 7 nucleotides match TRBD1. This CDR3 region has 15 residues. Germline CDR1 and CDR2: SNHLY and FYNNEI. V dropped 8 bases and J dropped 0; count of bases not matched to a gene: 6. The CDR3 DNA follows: TGTGCCAGCCAAGGACAGGTTCCGAACACCGGGGAGCTGTTTTTT. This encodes CASQGQVPNTGELFF.

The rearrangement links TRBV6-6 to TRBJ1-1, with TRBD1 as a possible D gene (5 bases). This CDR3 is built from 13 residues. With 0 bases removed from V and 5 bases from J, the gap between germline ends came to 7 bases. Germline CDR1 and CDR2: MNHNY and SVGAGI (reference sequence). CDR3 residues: CASSYSRVTEAFF. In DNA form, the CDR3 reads TGTGCCAGCAGTTACTCCAGGGTGACTGAAGCTTTCTTT.

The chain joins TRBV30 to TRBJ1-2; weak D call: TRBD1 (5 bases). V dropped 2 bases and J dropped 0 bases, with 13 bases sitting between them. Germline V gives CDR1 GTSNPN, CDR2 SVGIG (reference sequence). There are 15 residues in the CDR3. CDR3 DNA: TGTGCCTGGAGTCAACAGGCGTCAGCTAACTATGGCTACACCTTC. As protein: CAWSQQASANYGYTF.

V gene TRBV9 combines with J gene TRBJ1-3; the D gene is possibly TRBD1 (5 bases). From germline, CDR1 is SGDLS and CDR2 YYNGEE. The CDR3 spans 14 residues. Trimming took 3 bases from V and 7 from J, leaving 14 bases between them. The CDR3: CASSGGDPRNTIYF. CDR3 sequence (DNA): TGTGCCAGCAGCGGGGGGGACCCCCGGAACACCATATATTTT.

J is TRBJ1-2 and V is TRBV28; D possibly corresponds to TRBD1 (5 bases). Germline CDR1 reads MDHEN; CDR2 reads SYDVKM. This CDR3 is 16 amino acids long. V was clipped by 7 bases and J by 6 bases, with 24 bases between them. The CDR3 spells CASNEIGDGGVNGYTF. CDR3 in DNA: TGTGCCAGCAATGAAATCGGGGATGGGGGGGTTAATGGCTACACCTTC.

CDR3 DNA: TGTGCCAGCAGCTTACAAGCGGGGGGGCCCGAGCAGTACTTC. This gives the protein CASSLQAGGPEQYF. This chain connects TRBV7-7 to TRBJ2-7, with 10 nucleotides matching TRBD2. The CDR3 has 14 residues. J was trimmed by 6 bases and V by 2 bases; bases with no gene match: 4. From germline, CDR1 is SSHAT and CDR2 FNYEAQ (reference sequence).

Here the CDR3 reads CASSPTTDKAFF. The CDR3 DNA follows: TGTGCCAGCAGCCCAACTACGGACAAAGCTTTCTTT. The rearrangement joins TRBV16 to TRBJ1-1, with D perhaps TRBD1 (5 bases). This CDR3 is built from 12 residues. Germline V gene data show CDR1 as KGHSY and CDR2 as FQNENV. V lost 4 bases and J 9 bases, leaving 12 bases between the germline ends.

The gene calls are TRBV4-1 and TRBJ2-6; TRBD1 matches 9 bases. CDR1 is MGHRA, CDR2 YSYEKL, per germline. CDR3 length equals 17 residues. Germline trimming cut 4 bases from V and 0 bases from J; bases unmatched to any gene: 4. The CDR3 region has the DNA TGCGCCAGCAGCCTCGGGACAGGGATCTCTGGGGCCAACGTCCTGACTTTC. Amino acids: CASSLGTGISGANVLTF.

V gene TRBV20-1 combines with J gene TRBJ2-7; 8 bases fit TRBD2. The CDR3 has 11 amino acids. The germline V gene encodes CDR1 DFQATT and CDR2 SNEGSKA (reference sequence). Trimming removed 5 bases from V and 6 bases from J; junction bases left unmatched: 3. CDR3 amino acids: CSAHLAGEQYF. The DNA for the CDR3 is TGCAGTGCTCACCTAGCGGGCGAGCAGTACTTC.

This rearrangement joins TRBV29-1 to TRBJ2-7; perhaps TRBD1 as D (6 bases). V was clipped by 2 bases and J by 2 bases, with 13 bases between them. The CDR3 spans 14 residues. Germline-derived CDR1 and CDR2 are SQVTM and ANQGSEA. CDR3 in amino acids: CSVEITGQTYEQYF. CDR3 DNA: TGCAGCGTTGAAATAACCGGACAGACCTACGAGCAGTACTTC.

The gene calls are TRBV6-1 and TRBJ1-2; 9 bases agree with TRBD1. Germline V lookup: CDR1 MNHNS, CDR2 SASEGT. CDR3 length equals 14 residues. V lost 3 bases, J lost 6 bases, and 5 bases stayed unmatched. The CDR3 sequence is CASSDGQGMNGYTF. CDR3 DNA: TGTGCCAGCAGTGACGGACAGGGGATGAATGGCTACACCTTC.

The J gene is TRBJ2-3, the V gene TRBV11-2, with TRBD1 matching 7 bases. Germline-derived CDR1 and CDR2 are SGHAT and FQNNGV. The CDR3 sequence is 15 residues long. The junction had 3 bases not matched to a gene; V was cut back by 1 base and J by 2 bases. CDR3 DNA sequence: TGTGCCAGCAGCTTAGGGACAGGTCCCACAGATACGCAGTATTTT. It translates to CASSLGTGPTDTQYF.

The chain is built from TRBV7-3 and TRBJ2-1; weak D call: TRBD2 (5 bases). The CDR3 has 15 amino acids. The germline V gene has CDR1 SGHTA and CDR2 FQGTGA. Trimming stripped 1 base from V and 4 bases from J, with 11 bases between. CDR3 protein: CASSLRDYEYNEQFF. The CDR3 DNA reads TGTGCCAGCAGCTTAAGAGACTATGAGTACAATGAGCAGTTCTTC.

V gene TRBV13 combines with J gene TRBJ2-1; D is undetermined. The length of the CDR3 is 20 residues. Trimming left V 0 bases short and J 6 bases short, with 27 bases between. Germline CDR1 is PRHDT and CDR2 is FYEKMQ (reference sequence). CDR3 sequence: CASSLGGDVFDEESLNEQFF. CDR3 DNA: TGTGCCAGCAGCTTAGGCGGTGATGTTTTCGATGAGGAATCCCTCAATGAGCAGTTCTTC.

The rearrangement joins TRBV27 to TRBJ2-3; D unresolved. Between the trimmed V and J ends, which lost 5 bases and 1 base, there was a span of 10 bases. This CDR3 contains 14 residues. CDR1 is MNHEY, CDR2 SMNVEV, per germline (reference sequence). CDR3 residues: CASSIQARTDTQYF. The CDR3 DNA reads TGTGCCAGCAGTATCCAGGCGCGCACAGATACGCAGTATTTT.

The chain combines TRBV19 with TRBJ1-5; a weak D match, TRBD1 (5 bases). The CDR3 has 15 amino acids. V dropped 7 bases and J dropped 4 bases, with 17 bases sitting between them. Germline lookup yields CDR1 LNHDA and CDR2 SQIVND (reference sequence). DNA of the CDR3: TGTGCCAGTATCCGGTCGGCAGGGCTAAATCAGCCCCAGCATTTT. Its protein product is CASIRSAGLNQPQHF. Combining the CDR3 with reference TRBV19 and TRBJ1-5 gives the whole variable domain DGGITQSPKYLFRKEGQNVTLSCEQNLNHDAMYWYRQDPGQGLRLIYYSQIVNDFQKGDIAEGYSVSREKKESFPLTVTSAQKNPTAFYLCASIRSAGLNQPQHFGDGTRLSIL.